This entry lists 3 T cell receptor beta chains sequenced from one sample in a study of T cells in Graves' hyperthyroidism and ophthalmopathy. Using RNA transcripts as the source, TCR beta CDR3 regions were amplified. The TCR CDR3 first-round RT-PCR relied on the HTBI primer set. TCRdb re-called the multiplex PCR reads through MiXCR, storing one row per CDR3 protein. This sample has hundreds of thousands of distinct CDR3 sequences; just under 45% occur once, and the top ten carry more than 7%. The sequencing sample was made of peripheral blood or thyroid tissue (not recorded which). All receptors come from an adult man with Graves' disease, either hyperthyroidism or ophthalmopathy (not recorded which).

This clonotype appeared a few times. The chain uses TRBV5-1 and TRBJ1-3; no clear D. Germline V gives CDR1 SGHRS, CDR2 YFSETQ. The germline V and J ends were trimmed by 0 bases and 2 bases, with 12 bases remaining between them. The CDR3 consists of 16 residues. The CDR3 sequence: CASSLASSGTGNTIYF. CDR3 nucleotides: TGCGCCAGCAGCTTGGCGTCGTCCGGGACTGGAAACACCATATATTTT.

The CDR3 is CSDLTGGEAFF. DNA of the CDR3: TGCAGCGACTTGACAGGAGGTGAAGCTTTCTTT. This chain links TRBV29-1 with TRBJ1-1; tentative D call: TRBD1 (6 bases). CDR1 is SQVTM, CDR2 ANQGSEA, per germline. There are 11 residues in the CDR3. V shed 7 bases and J shed 7 bases, with 13 bases lying between them.

This sequence joins TRBV7-8 and TRBJ2-7; the D gene is possibly TRBD2 (5 bases). The germline gives CDR1 SGHVS, CDR2 FQNEAQ. Deletions cut 4 bases from V and 1 base from J, with 17 bases between. The CDR3 covers 16 residues. The CDR3 reads CASSSIVLDSSYEQYF. CDR3 DNA sequence: TGTGCCAGCAGCTCGATAGTTTTGGACTCTTCCTACGAGCAGTACTTC.